The rows below give T cell receptor beta chains drawn from one sample of a study of T-cell reconstitution after alpha-beta-depleted transplantation in children. TCRdb re-analysed the PCR reads in MiXCR, keeping a single row per CDR3 protein. This table has fewer than 250,000 distinct CDR3 sequences, roughly 8.2% appearing once. The specimen was PBMCs, mostly from graft donor cells, collected 180 days after TCRalphabeta/CD19-depleted stem cell transplant. Receptors originate from a male patient aged 10-17 years who had a stem cell transplant for acute lymphoblastic leukemia, so the T cells may come from the graft donor. Both conserved end residues are part of each CDR3. A D gene is named only where the DNA matches it firmly. Only part of the rows carry a size: once, few, many, or a class if the clone is expanded.

TRBJ2-2 | many | TRBV11-2 | TRBD1 | TGTGCCAGCAGCGCTTACAGGGGGAGCGACACCGGGGAGCTGTTTTTT | CASSAYRGSDTGELFF
TRBJ2-1 | many | TRBV7-3 | TRBD2 | TGTGCCAGCAGCCTAGCGGGAGCTGAGCAGTTCTTC | CASSLAGAEQFF
TRBJ2-2 | . | TRBV20-1 | . | TGCAGTGCAGGACTAAAGAACACCGGGGAGCTGTTTTTT | CSAGLKNTGELFF
TRBJ2-2 | many | TRBV5-1 | TRBD2 | TGCGCCAGCAGCAGAACCGGGACTAGCGGGGGGGCGAACACCGGGGAGCTGTTTTTT | CASSRTGTSGGANTGELFF
TRBJ2-5 | . | TRBV20-1 | TRBD2 | TGCAGTGGACTAGCGCCCTTACAAGAGACCCAGTACTTC | CSGLAPLQETQYF
TRBJ2-3 | many | TRBV27 | . | TGTGCCAGCAGGGGGTCCCACCCCACAGATACGCAGTATTTT | CASRGSHPTDTQYF
TRBJ1-6 | many | TRBV9 | . | TGTGCCAGCAGCGTAGAGGCCCACGGCATGGGGTCACCCCTCCACTTT | CASSVEAHGMGSPLHF
TRBJ2-5 | few | TRBV2 | . | TGTGCCAGCATGGCGGGGGCCCGGGAGACCCAGTACTTC | CASMAGARETQYF
TRBJ1-6 | many | TRBV4-3 | . | TGCGCCAGCAGCCAAGATCAGGAGTGGGCACCCCTCCACTTT | CASSQDQEWAPLHF
TRBJ1-1 | many | TRBV11-3 | . | TGTGCCAGCAGCTTAGGGGTTCGAGGACAGATAATGAACACTGAAGCTTTCTTT | CASSLGVRGQIMNTEAFF
TRBJ1-4 | many | TRBV12-3/TRBV12-4 | TRBD1 | TGTGCCAGCAGAGGACAGGTCGCAACTAATGAAAAACTGTTTTTT | CASRGQVATNEKLFF
TRBJ2-5 | many | TRBV28 | TRBD2 | TGTGCCAGCAGTTTAAGTTTAGCGGGAGGGCCCCAAGAGACCCAGTACTTC | CASSLSLAGGPQETQYF
TRBJ1-2 | many | TRBV2 | . | TGTGCCAGCAGTGAAGCGCAGGCGGTCTATGGCTACACCTTC | CASSEAQAVYGYTF
TRBJ2-7 | many | TRBV10-3 | . | TGTGCCATCAGTGAGTCAGGGCGGGAGCAGTACTTC | CAISESGREQYF
TRBJ1-2 | many | TRBV7-2 | . | TGTGCCAGCAGCTTAGGGTTGAACTATGGCTACACCTTC | CASSLGLNYGYTF
TRBJ2-3 | many | TRBV11-2 | . | TGTGCCAGCAGCTGGGCGGGGGCCCCAGATACGCAGTATTTT | CASSWAGAPDTQYF
TRBJ1-5 | many | TRBV2 | . | TGTGCCAGCAATCCACCCGGCCAGCCCCAGCATTTT | CASNPPGQPQHF
TRBJ2-1 | many | TRBV10-3 | . | TGTGCCATAGGAGCTAGGGGGGACTACAATGAGCAGTTCTTC | CAIGARGDYNEQFF
TRBJ1-2 | many | TRBV6-5 | . | TGTGCCAGCAGTCTCCAGGGCCGTGGCTACACCTTC | CASSLQGRGYTF
TRBJ1-1 | many | TRBV20-1 | TRBD1 | TGCAGTGCACGGGACAGGAGTTACACTGAAGCTTTCTTT | CSARDRSYTEAFF
TRBJ2-3 | many | TRBV25-1 | . | TGTGCCAGCAGTGAATTAGGAGGGGCTATCACAGATACGCAGTATTTT | CASSELGGAITDTQYF
TRBJ2-1 | few | TRBV7-9 | . | TGTGCCAGCAGCCGCGGGACACAGGGATGGAGTGAGCAGTTCTTC | CASSRGTQGWSEQFF
TRBJ2-7 | many | TRBV6-1 | . | TGTGCCAGCAGTGAAGTAGGTTGGGGAAATCCCTCCTACGAGCAGTACTTC | CASSEVGWGNPSYEQYF
TRBJ2-2 | many | TRBV3-1 | TRBD2 | TGTGCCAGCAGCCAGGAACTAGCGCTTTCGAACACCGGGGAGCTGTTTTTT | CASSQELALSNTGELFF
TRBJ2-3 | many | TRBV4-1 | . | TGCGCCAGCAGCCTTCTCGGGGAGGCTTCACAGTATTTT | CASSLLGEASQYF